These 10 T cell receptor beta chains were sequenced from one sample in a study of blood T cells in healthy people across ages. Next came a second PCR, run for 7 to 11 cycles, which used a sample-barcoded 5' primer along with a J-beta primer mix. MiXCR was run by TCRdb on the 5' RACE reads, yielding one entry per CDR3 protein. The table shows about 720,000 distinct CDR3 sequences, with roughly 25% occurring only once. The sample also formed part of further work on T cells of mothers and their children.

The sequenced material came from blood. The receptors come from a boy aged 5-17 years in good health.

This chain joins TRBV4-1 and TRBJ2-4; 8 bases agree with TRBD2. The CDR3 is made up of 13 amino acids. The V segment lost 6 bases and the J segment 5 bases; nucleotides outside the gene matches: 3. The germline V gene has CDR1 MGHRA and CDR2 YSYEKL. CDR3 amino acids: CASRGLAENIQYF. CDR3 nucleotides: TGCGCCAGCAGAGGACTAGCTGAAAACATTCAGTACTTC.

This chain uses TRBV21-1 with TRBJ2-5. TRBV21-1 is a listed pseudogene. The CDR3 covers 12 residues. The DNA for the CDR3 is TGTGCCAGCAGCCCTGAGATGGGGACCCAGTACTTC. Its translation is CASSPEMGTQYF.

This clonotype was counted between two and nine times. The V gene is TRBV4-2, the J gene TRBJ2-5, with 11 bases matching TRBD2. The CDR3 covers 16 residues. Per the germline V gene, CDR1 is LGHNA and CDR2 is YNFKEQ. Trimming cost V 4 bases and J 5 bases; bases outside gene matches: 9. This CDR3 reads CASSPRLAGLGETQYF. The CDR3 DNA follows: TGTGCCAGCAGCCCCCGACTAGCGGGGCTTGGGGAGACCCAGTACTTC.

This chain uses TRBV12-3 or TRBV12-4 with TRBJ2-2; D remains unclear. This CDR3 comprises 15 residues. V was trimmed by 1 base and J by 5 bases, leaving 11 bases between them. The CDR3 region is CASSLGALGTGELFF. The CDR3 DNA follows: TGTGCCAGCAGTTTAGGCGCCCTGGGGACCGGGGAGCTGTTTTTT.

In DNA form, the CDR3 reads TGTGCCAGCAGAGACTCCGGGGGTTACAAGCAGTACTTC. As protein: CASRDSGGYKQYF. The chain combines TRBV7-9 with TRBJ2-7, with D maybe TRBD2 (6 bases). The V end lost 6 bases, the J end lost 8 bases, and 17 bases lay between the germline ends. Germline V CDR1 and CDR2: SEHNR, FQNEAQ (reference sequence). The CDR3 is made up of 13 amino acids. The variable domain in full, with the rest retrieved from reference TRBV7-9 and TRBJ2-7, is DTGVSQNPRHKITKRGQNVTFRCDPISEHNRLYWYRQTLGQGPEFLTYFQNEAQLEKSRLLSDRFSAERPKGSFSTLEIQRTEQGDSAMYLCASRDSGGYKQYFGPGTRLTVT.

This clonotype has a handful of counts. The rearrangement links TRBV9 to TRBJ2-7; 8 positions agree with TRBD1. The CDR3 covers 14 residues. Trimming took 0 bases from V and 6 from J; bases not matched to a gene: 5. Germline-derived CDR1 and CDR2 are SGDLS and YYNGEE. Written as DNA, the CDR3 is TGTGCCAGCAGCGTAGGACAGGGGTATGGCGAGCAGTACTTC. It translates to CASSVGQGYGEQYF.

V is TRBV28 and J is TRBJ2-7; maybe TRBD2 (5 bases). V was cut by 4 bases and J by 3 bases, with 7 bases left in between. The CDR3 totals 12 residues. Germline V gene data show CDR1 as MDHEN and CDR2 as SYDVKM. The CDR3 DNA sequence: TGTGCCAGCAGTTCCGGACTCTACGAGCAGTACTTC. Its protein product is CASSSGLYEQYF.

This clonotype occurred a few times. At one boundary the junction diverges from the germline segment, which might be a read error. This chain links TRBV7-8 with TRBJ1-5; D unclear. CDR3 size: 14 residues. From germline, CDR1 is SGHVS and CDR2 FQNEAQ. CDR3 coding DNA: TGTGCCAGCAGCTTAGGGGCGGGAAATCAGCCCCAGCGTTTT. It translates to CASSLGAGNQPQRF.

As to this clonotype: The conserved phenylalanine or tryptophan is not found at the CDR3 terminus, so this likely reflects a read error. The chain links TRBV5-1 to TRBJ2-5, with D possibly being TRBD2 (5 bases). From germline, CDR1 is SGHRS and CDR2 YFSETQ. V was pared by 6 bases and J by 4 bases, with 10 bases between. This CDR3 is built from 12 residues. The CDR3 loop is CASKDAGETQYS. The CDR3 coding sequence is TGCGCCAGCAAGGATGCGGGAGAGACCCAGTACTCC.

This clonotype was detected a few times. In DNA form, the CDR3 reads TGTGCCAGCAGCCTATCTTTAGCGGGAGGGCTTGCCCGGGAGCTGTTTTTT. Translation gives CASSLSLAGGLARELFF. The rearrangement links TRBV9 to TRBJ2-2, with TRBD2 matching 11 bases. Germline-derived CDR1 and CDR2 are SGDLS and YYNGEE. Trimming at V came to 4 bases and at J to 9 bases, leaving 14 bases not matched to a gene. The CDR3 has 17 amino acids.